The 4 T cell receptor beta chains below all came from one sample that was sequenced in a study of blood T cell repertoires in COVID-19. The table came from immunoSEQ multiplex PCR; TCRdb's copy has only in-frame clones and leaves some out. The profile shows more than 400,000 clones, roughly 88% of them singletons. The sample was peripheral blood. The receptor source for this set is a human donor in a cohort sampled during active COVID-19.

The CDR3 coding sequence is TGTGCCAGCAGCACAAGGACAAGGTCCCTCTACACCTTC. Translation: CASSTRTRSLYTF. The chain has TRBV6-2 or TRBV6-3 and TRBJ1-2, with D possibly matching TRBD1 (5 bases). The V gene lost 6 bases and the J gene lost 10 bases, with 18 bases spanning the gap. Germline V CDR1 and CDR2: MNHEY, SVGEGT. The CDR3 consists of 13 residues.

Comment on this clone: Additional DNA sequences in this sample encode the identical CDR3. The V call is TRBV10-3, the J call TRBJ2-7; D is undetermined. From germline, CDR1 is ENHRY and CDR2 SYGVKD. The CDR3 spans 12 residues. V was shortened by 8 bases and J by 0 bases, with 8 bases between the two germline ends. The CDR3 DNA sequence: TGTGCCATCTCGGCGGACTCCTACGAGCAGTACTTC. It translates to CAISADSYEQYF.

This clone was detected only once. This rearrangement joins TRBV4-2 to TRBJ2-5; D perhaps matches TRBD2 (5 bases). Germline V gives CDR1 LGHNA, CDR2 YNFKEQ. Trimming took 0 bases from V and 1 from J, leaving 18 bases between them. CDR3 size: 18 residues. DNA for the CDR3: TGTGCCAGCAGCCAAGAGAGCGGCCAAACGCCAGGCCAAGAGACCCAGTACTTC. Protein: CASSQESGQTPGQETQYF.

This clone appeared a few times. J is TRBJ2-7 and V is TRBV28, with TRBD1 matching 9 bases. This CDR3 region has 17 residues. CDR1 and CDR2 (germline): MDHEN, SYDVKM. Trimming took 5 bases from V and 2 from J; bases not matched to a gene: 13. This chain's CDR3 is CASSSPPGQGGTYEQYF. The CDR3 nucleotides read TGTGCCAGCAGTAGCCCGCCGGGACAGGGTGGAACCTACGAGCAGTACTTC.